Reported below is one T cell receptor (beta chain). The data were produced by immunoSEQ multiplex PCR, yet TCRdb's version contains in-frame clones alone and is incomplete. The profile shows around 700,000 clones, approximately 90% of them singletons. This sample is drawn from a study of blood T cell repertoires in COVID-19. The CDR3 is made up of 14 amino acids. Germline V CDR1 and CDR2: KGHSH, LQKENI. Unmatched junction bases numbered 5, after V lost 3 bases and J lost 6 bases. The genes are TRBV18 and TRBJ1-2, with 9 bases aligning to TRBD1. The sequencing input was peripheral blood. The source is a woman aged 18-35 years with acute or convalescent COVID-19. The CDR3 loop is CASSPSGQGHGYTF. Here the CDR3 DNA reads TGTGCCAGCTCACCTAGTGGACAGGGGCATGGCTACACCTTC.